Below are 10 T cell receptor beta chains sequenced from a single sample in a study of T cell repertoires in aging, cancer and after chemotherapy. TRB rearrangements spanning V, D and J were amplified using mixed TRB-A/B primers. TCRdb independently ran MiXCR on the multiplex PCR reads; one entry per CDR3 protein. The sample contains fewer than 7,000 distinct CDR3 sequences, 25% to 35% of which appear only once. The template was genomic DNA from peripheral blood, not RNA. The sample comprised blood. The receptors come from a human donor in good health.

This clonotype is judged medium-sized. The V and J genes are TRBV11-3 and TRBJ1-2; possibly TRBD1 for D (5 bases). Germline V lookup: CDR1 SGHNT, CDR2 YENEEA. The CDR3 sequence is 15 residues long. V was cut by 0 bases and J by 3 bases, with 11 bases left in between. The CDR3 nucleotides are TGTGCCAGCAGCTTAGACCAGACAGCTTACTATGGCTACACCTTC. Protein sequence: CASSLDQTAYYGYTF.

This clonotype is categorized as medium-sized. V is TRBV5-6 and J is TRBJ2-7; D call uncertain. The V gene lost 0 bases and the J gene lost 2 bases, with 9 bases spanning the gap. The CDR3 loop spans 14 amino acids. CDR1 and CDR2 from the germline V gene are SGHDT and YYEEEE. The CDR3 coding sequence is TGTGCCAGCAGCTTGGGTCTGCAGACCTACGAGCAGTACTTC. Translating it yields CASSLGLQTYEQYF. Supplemented by reference TRBV5-6 and TRBJ2-7, the full variable domain reads DAGVTQSPTHLIKTRGQQVTLRCSPKSGHDTVSWYQQALGQGPQFIFQYYEEEERQRGNFPDRFSGHQFPNYSSELNVNALLLGDSALYLCASSLGLQTYEQYFGPGTRLTVT.

This rearrangement joins TRBV7-3 to TRBJ2-1; D unclear. The length of the CDR3 is 14 residues. Germline CDR1 SGHTA, CDR2 FQGTGA. V was clipped by 2 bases and J by 4 bases, with 9 bases between them. The CDR3: CASSLGPDYNEQFF. The CDR3 nucleotides are TGTGCCAGCAGCTTAGGCCCGGATTACAATGAGCAGTTCTTC.

A few counts support this clonotype. The chain recombines TRBV20-1 with TRBJ1-1, with D tentatively TRBD1 (6 bases). The CDR3 runs to 12 residues. V lost 5 bases and J 5 bases, leaving 12 bases between the germline ends. In germline, CDR1 is DFQATT, CDR2 SNEGSKA (reference sequence). The CDR3 sequence is CSALRTETEAFF. CDR3 DNA: TGCAGTGCTTTACGGACAGAAACTGAAGCTTTCTTT.

This chain connects TRBV5-5 to TRBJ1-1; D unresolved. V lost 1 base and J lost 6, with 4 bases in between. CDR3 size: 11 residues. CDR1 is SGHKS, CDR2 YYEKEE, per germline (reference sequence). The CDR3 DNA is TGTGCCAGCAGCTTGAGGGCTGAAGCTTTCTTT. Protein product: CASSLRAEAFF. Variable domain in full (rest from reference TRBV5-5 and TRBJ1-1): DAGVTQSPTHLIKTRGQQVTLRCSPISGHKSVSWYQQVLGQGPQFIFQYYEKEERGRGNFPDRFSARQFPNYSSELNVNALLLGDSALYLCASSLRAEAFFGQGTRLTVV.

The V gene is TRBV7-9, the J gene TRBJ1-2, with 7 nucleotides matching TRBD1. This CDR3 is built from 13 residues. Germline V CDR1 and CDR2: SEHNR, FQNEAQ (reference sequence). V lost 5 bases to trimming and J lost 5 bases; unmatched junction nucleotides: 5. The CDR3 DNA sequence: TGTGCCAGCAGCGAACAGGGGACTTATGGCTACACCTTC. It codes for CASSEQGTYGYTF.

This chain joins TRBV20-1 and TRBJ1-2, with 8 positions matching TRBD1. There are 15 residues in the CDR3. Trimming removed 0 bases from V and 6 bases from J; junction bases left unmatched: 9. Per germline, CDR1 DFQATT and CDR2 SNEGSKA (reference sequence). In nucleotides, the CDR3 is TGCAGTGCTAGAGATTACGGACAGGGTTATCATGGCTACACCTTC. Protein sequence: CSARDYGQGYHGYTF.

The chain employs TRBV6-2 or TRBV6-3 and TRBJ1-5, with no clear D. Trimming shortened V by 6 bases and J by 4 bases, and 10 bases separated the two germline ends. The CDR3 spans 13 residues. The germline V gene has CDR1 MNHEY and CDR2 SVGEGT. The CDR3 protein is CASRWVHNQPQHF. In DNA form, the CDR3 reads TGTGCCAGCAGATGGGTGCATAATCAGCCCCAGCATTTT.

The rearrangement uses TRBV6-5 and TRBJ1-5, with D uncertain. Trimming took off 2 bases at V and 4 bases at J, with 21 bases between the two ends. Germline V lookup: CDR1 MNHEY, CDR2 SVGAGI. The CDR3 is 18 amino acids. CDR3 region: CASSYRGSDAKPNQPQHF. The CDR3 nucleotides are TGTGCCAGCAGTTACAGAGGGTCAGATGCAAAACCAAATCAGCCCCAGCATTTT.

This clonotype is deemed large (0.1 to 1%). The gene calls are TRBV29-1 and TRBJ2-3; 8 nucleotides align to TRBD2. The germline gives CDR1 SQVTM, CDR2 ANQGSEA. Losses at the gene ends were 4 bases for V and 6 bases for J; bases not matched to a gene: 12. The CDR3 is made up of 15 amino acids. The CDR3 DNA reads as TGCAGCGTTGCCGGGACTAGTCCCAAGGGGGATACGCAGTATTTT. Its protein product is CSVAGTSPKGDTQYF.